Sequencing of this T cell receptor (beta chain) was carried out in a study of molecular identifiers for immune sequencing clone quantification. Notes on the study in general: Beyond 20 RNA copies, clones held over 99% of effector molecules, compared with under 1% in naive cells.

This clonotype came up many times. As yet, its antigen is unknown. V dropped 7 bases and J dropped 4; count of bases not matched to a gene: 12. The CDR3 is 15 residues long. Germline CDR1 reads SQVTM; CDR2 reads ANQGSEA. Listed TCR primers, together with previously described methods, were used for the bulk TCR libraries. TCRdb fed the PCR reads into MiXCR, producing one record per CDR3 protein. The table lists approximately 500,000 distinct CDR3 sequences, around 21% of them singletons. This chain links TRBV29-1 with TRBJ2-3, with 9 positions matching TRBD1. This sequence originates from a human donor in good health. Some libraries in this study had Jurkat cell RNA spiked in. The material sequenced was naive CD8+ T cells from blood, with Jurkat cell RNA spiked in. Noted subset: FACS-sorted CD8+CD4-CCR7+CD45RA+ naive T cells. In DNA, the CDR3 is TGCAGCGCCTGGGGTCGGACAGGGGATCCAGATACGCAGTATTTT. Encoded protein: CSAWGRTGDPDTQYF.